The 2 T cell receptor beta chains below all came from one sample that was sequenced in a study of identical twins. TCRdb called the 5' RACE reads again in MiXCR, with one record for every CDR3 protein. This table holds hundreds of thousands of distinct CDR3 sequences, less than 7% found once. Source material: naive T cells sorted from blood. The receptors come from a man younger than 35 in good health.

The chain carries TRBV15 and TRBJ1-1; maybe TRBD1 (6 bases). V dropped 3 bases and J dropped 10 bases, with 15 bases sitting between them. CDR3 length: 13 amino acids. Germline CDR1 LNHNV, CDR2 YYDKDF (reference sequence). The CDR3 is CATSRALGQRAFF. The CDR3 DNA is TGTGCCACCAGCAGGGCGTTAGGACAGCGAGCTTTCTTT.

This clonotype was seen at least ten times. The chain links TRBV7-2 to TRBJ2-2, with 8 bases fitting TRBD2. J gave up 4 bases and V 7 bases, and 8 bases lay outside the gene matches. The CDR3 contains 15 residues. Per germline, CDR1 SGHTA and CDR2 FQGNSA. The chain's CDR3 is CASTPTAGGTGELFF. CDR3 coding DNA: TGTGCCAGCACCCCAACCGCGGGAGGCACCGGGGAGCTGTTTTTT.